This passage covers 17 T cell receptor beta chains from one sample sequenced in a study of technical replicates of blood from a few donors. Here immunoSEQ multiplex PCR was the method, and the copy in TCRdb shows in-frame clones only, minus some. This sample has about 44,000 clones, with roughly 96% found just once. Specimen: T cells isolated from PBMCs. The receptor source for this set is a human donor in good health.

CDR3 nucleotide sequence: TGCAGCTCCAGGGACACCGGGACCCAGTACTTC. Protein: CSSRDTGTQYF. This sequence joins TRBV29-1 and TRBJ2-5; D is possibly TRBD1 (6 bases). V lost 8 bases and J 7 bases, leaving 14 bases between the germline ends. The CDR3 has 11 amino acids. Germline V CDR1 and CDR2: SQVTM, ANQGSEA.

CDR3 in DNA: TGTGCCAGCAGCGTAGCTATAAGTGGCGGGAACGACGGGGAGCTGTTTTTT. Translated: CASSVAISGGNDGELFF. The V and J genes are TRBV9 and TRBJ2-2; possibly TRBD2 for D (6 bases). The V end was cut by 0 bases, the J end by 7 bases, with 19 bases between. This CDR3 is built from 17 residues. Germline CDR1 reads SGDLS; CDR2 reads YYNGEE.

The rearrangement uses TRBV10-1 and TRBJ2-7, with a tentative D call TRBD2 (5 bases). Between the trimmed V and J ends, which lost 3 bases and 3 bases, there was a span of 12 bases. The CDR3 extends over 14 amino acids. Germline loops: CDR1 WNHNN, CDR2 SYGVQD (reference sequence). CDR3 amino acids: CASSDDGSNYEQYF. The CDR3 DNA is TGCGCCAGCAGTGATGATGGGAGTAACTACGAGCAGTACTTC.

V gene TRBV7-9 combines with J gene TRBJ1-2, with D maybe TRBD1 (6 bases). In germline, CDR1 is SEHNR, CDR2 FQNEAQ (reference sequence). The ends were cut back, 0 bases at V and 7 bases at J, with 15 bases in the middle. This CDR3 spans 15 amino acids. As DNA, the CDR3 is TGTGCCAGCAGCTTAGCCTGGACAGAGAGCTCTGGCTACACCTTC. Translation: CASSLAWTESSGYTF.

The rearrangement joins TRBV13 to TRBJ2-7; 8 positions agree with TRBD1. Per the germline V gene, CDR1 is PRHDT and CDR2 is FYEKMQ (reference sequence). V was pared by 5 bases and J by 2 bases, with 8 bases of the junction left unmatched. The CDR3 extends over 15 amino acids. CDR3 region: CASSPTGQGPYEQYF. CDR3 in DNA: TGTGCCAGCAGCCCTACCGGACAGGGCCCCTACGAGCAGTACTTC.

This chain connects TRBV5-6 to TRBJ2-5; D is uncertain. Germline V gene lookup returns CDR1 SGHDT and CDR2 YYEEEE. Trimming shortened V by 1 base and J by 2 bases, and 9 bases separated the two germline ends. The CDR3 sequence is 14 residues long. As DNA, the CDR3 is TGTGCCAGCAGCTTGATAACATTGCAAGAGACCCAGTACTTC. It specifies CASSLITLQETQYF.

The chain carries TRBV6-5 and TRBJ2-7; 7 nucleotides align to TRBD1. The CDR3 sequence is 16 residues long. Germline assignment: CDR1 MNHEY and CDR2 SVGAGI. Trimming cost V 1 base and J 2 bases; bases outside gene matches: 8. This CDR3 reads CASSYYRDSLAYEQYF. The CDR3 DNA follows: TGTGCCAGCAGTTACTACCGGGACAGTCTCGCCTACGAGCAGTACTTC.

This chain links TRBV5-1 with TRBJ1-1; weak D call: TRBD1 (5 bases). Trimming took 3 bases from V and 3 from J, leaving 15 bases between them. There are 15 residues in the CDR3. CDR1 is SGHRS, CDR2 YFSETQ, per germline. The CDR3 DNA is TGCGCCAGCAGCTGGGGGGAGGAGGTCGACACTGAAGCTTTCTTT. This codes for CASSWGEEVDTEAFF.

The chain uses TRBV2 and TRBJ2-2; the match to TRBD1 covers 7 bases. V trimming: 9 bases; J trimming: 4 bases; junction bases outside the gene matches: 5. There are 13 residues in the CDR3. Germline V gene data show CDR1 as SNHLY and CDR2 as FYNNEI. This chain's CDR3 is CARTGKGTGELFF. CDR3 in DNA: TGTGCCAGGACAGGGAAGGGCACCGGGGAGCTGTTTTTT.

This rearrangement joins TRBV7-8 to TRBJ2-5, with D perhaps matching TRBD1 (6 bases). This CDR3 spans 13 amino acids. V dropped 5 bases and J dropped 3 bases, with 10 bases sitting between them. Germline assignment: CDR1 SGHVS and CDR2 FQNEAQ. CDR3 sequence (DNA): TGTGCCAGCAGCCCCGGGACAAAAGAGACCCAGTACTTC. This codes for CASSPGTKETQYF. The entire variable domain, with the rest obtained from reference TRBV7-8 and TRBJ2-5, is as follows: GAGVSQSPRYKVAKRGQDVALRCDPISGHVSLFWYQQALGQGPEFLTYFQNEAQLDKSGLPSDRFFAERPEGSVSTLKIQRTQQEDSAVYLCASSPGTKETQYFGPGTRLLVL.

The chain is built from TRBV29-1 and TRBJ2-7; 7 positions agree with TRBD1. CDR1 is SQVTM and CDR2 is ANQGSEA in the germline V gene. The trim removed 6 bases at V and 3 bases at J, leaving 8 bases unmatched. The length of the CDR3 is 13 residues. This CDR3 is CSVYRGEGYEQYF. CDR3 DNA: TGCAGCGTCTACAGGGGAGAGGGCTACGAGCAGTACTTC.

This sequence joins TRBV5-6 and TRBJ1-2; tentatively, D is TRBD1 (6 bases). Trimming left V 2 bases short and J 3 bases short, with 11 bases between. CDR3 size: 14 residues. Germline loops: CDR1 SGHDT, CDR2 YYEEEE. The CDR3, as DNA: TGTGCCAGCAGCTTCCAGGGGCTGGACTATGGCTACACCTTC. Amino acids: CASSFQGLDYGYTF.

V gene TRBV11-3 combines with J gene TRBJ2-7; D may be TRBD2 (6 bases). The CDR3 has 14 residues. With 1 base removed from V and 5 bases from J, the gap between germline ends came to 12 bases. The germline gives CDR1 SGHNT, CDR2 YENEEA. CDR3 residues: CASSLGWRVNEQYF. In DNA form, the CDR3 reads TGTGCCAGCAGCTTAGGATGGAGGGTCAACGAGCAGTACTTC.

This sequence joins TRBV6-5 and TRBJ1-2; 8 bases are a match to TRBD1. CDR1 and CDR2 (germline): MNHEY, SVGAGI. J gave up 4 bases and V 9 bases, and 10 bases lay outside the gene matches. This CDR3 region has 14 residues. The CDR3 nucleotides read TGTGCCAGGCAACCTAGGGACAGGTCCTATGGCTACACCTTC. Protein: CARQPRDRSYGYTF.

In DNA form, the CDR3 reads TGCGCCAGCAGCTTGGAGGGAGTAACCCACACTGAAGCTTTCTTT. It yields the protein CASSLEGVTHTEAFF. The V gene is TRBV5-1, the J gene TRBJ1-1; D is undetermined. The V gene's germline CDR1 is SGHRS and CDR2 YFSETQ. The CDR3 totals 15 residues. V was cut by 0 bases and J by 3 bases, with 12 bases left in between.

The V call is TRBV7-2, the J call TRBJ2-3, with 11 bases aligning to TRBD2. CDR3 size: 16 residues. V was clipped by 6 bases and J by 2 bases; unmatched bases: 7. The germline V gene encodes CDR1 SGHTA and CDR2 FQGNSA. DNA for the CDR3: TGTGCCAGCAGTCTAGCGGGGGGCGGGAACACAGATACGCAGTATTTT. Translating gives CASSLAGGGNTDTQYF.

The chain has TRBV18 and TRBJ2-1; tentative D call: TRBD2 (6 bases). The germline V gene encodes CDR1 KGHSH and CDR2 LQKENI. V was cut by 6 bases and J by 7 bases, with 19 bases left in between. This CDR3 spans 15 amino acids. CDR3 in amino acids: CASSPRRANGNEQFF. The CDR3, as DNA: TGTGCCAGCTCCCCCCGGAGGGCAAATGGAAATGAGCAGTTCTTC.